The sequence of this T cell receptor (beta chain) was determined in a study of blood T cell repertoires in COVID-19. In the study overall: Acute and convalescent COVID-19 samples came from the United States, Italy and Spain.

Authors' data handling: Amplified reference gene primers provided the basis for estimating nucleated cell counts. Sequenced by immunoSEQ multiplex PCR; TCRdb stores in-frame clones only, minus some. V and J calls and clone size are as listed in that table; D and trimming were resolved from the DNA. The repertoire consists of approximately 68,000 clones, with around 86% occurring once and the leading ten covering roughly a tenth. CDR3 length: 13 amino acids. V lost 5 bases and J lost 8, with 12 bases in between. Germline-derived CDR1 and CDR2 are SGHTA and FQGNSA. The sample consisted of peripheral blood. The gene calls are TRBV7-2 and TRBJ1-4, with D tentatively TRBD1 (5 bases). The TCR was taken from a man aged 70 or older with active or convalescent COVID-19. The CDR3 region is CASSPGPVEKLFF. The CDR3 nucleotides are TGTGCCAGCAGCCCAGGGCCCGTCGAAAAACTGTTTTTT.